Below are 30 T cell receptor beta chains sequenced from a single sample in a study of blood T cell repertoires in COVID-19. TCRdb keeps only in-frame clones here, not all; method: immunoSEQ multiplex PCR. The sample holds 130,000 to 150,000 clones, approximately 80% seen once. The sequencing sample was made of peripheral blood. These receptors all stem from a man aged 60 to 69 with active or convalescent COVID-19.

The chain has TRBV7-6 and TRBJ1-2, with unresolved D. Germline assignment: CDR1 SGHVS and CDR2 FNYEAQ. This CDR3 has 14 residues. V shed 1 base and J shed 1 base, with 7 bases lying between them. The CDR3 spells CASSLGSGNYGYTF. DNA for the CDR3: TGTGCCAGCAGCTTAGGTTCCGGTAACTATGGCTACACCTTC.

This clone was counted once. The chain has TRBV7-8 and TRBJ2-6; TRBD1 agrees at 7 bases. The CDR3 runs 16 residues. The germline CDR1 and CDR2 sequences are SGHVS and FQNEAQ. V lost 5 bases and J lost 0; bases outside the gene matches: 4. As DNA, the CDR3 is TGTGCCAGCAGCCCAGGGGGTAGCTCTGGGGCCAACGTCCTGACTTTC. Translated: CASSPGGSSGANVLTF.

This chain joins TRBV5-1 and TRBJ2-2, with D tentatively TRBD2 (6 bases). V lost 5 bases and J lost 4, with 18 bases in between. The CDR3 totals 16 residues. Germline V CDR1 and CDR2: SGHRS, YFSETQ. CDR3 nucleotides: TGCGCCAGCAGACCCCCAGGAGGGGTTTCCACCGGGGAGCTGTTTTTT. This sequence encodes CASRPPGGVSTGELFF.

CDR3 in amino acids: CASTDIPGQGAYGYTF. CDR3 nucleotide sequence: TGTGCCAGCACCGACATCCCGGGACAGGGCGCCTATGGCTACACCTTC. The chain is built from TRBV28 and TRBJ1-2; TRBD1 agrees at 9 bases. V shed 7 bases, J shed 4 bases, and the junction held 13 bases outside the gene matches. Germline assignment: CDR1 MDHEN and CDR2 SYDVKM. The CDR3 spans 16 residues.

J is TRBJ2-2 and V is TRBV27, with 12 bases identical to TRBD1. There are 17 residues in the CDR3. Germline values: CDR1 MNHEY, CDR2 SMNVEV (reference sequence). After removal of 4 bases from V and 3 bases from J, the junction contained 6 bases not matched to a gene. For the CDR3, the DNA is TGTGCCAGCAGTTCCGGGACAGGGGGCGCGTACACCGGGGAGCTGTTTTTT. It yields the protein CASSSGTGGAYTGELFF.

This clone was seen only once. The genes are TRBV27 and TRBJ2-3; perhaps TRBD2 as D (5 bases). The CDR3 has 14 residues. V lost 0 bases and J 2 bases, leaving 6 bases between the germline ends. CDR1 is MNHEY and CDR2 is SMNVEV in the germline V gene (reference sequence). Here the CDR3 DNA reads TGTGCCAGCAGTTTATCGAGGGCCACAGATACGCAGTATTTT. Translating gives CASSLSRATDTQYF.

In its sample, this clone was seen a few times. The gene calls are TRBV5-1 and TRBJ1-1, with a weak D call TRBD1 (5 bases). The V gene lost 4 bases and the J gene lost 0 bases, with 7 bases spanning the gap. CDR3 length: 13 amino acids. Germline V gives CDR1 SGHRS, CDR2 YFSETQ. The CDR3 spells CASSRGVNTEAFF. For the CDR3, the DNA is TGCGCCAGCAGCCGGGGGGTGAACACTGAAGCTTTCTTT.

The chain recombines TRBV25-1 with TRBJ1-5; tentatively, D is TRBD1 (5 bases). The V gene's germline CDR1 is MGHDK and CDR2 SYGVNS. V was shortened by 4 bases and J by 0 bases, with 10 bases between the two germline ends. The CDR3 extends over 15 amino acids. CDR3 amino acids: CASSGTLYSNQPQHF. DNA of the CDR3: TGTGCCAGCAGTGGGACACTTTATAGCAATCAGCCCCAGCATTTT.

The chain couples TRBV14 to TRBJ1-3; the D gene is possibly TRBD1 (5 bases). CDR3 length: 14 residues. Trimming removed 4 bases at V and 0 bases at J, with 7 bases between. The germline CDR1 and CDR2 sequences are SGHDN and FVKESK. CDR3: CASSLQDSGNTIYF. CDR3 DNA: TGTGCCAGCAGCCTACAGGACTCTGGAAACACCATATATTTT.

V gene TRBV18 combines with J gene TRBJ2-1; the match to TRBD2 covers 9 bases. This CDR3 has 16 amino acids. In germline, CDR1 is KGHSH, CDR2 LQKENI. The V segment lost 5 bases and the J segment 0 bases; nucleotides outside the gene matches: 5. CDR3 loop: CASSGAGGNSYNEQFF. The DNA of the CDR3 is TGTGCCAGCTCAGGCGCGGGGGGGAACTCCTACAATGAGCAGTTCTTC.

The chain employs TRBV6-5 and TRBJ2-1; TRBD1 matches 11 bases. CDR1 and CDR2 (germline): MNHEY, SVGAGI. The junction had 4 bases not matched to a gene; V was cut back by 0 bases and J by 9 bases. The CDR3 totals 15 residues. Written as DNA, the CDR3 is TGTGCCAGCAGTTACTCCGGACAGGGGGCAGCTGAGCAGTTCTTC. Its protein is CASSYSGQGAAEQFF.

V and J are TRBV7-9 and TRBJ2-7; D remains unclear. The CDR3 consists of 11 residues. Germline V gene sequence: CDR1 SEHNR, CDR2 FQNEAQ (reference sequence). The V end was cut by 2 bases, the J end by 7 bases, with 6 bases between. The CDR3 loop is CASSLNSEQYF. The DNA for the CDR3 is TGTGCCAGCAGCTTAAACTCTGAGCAGTACTTC. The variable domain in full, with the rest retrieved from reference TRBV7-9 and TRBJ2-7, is DTGVSQNPRHKITKRGQNVTFRCDPISEHNRLYWYRQTLGQGPEFLTYFQNEAQLEKSRLLSDRFSAERPKGSFSTLEIQRTEQGDSAMYLCASSLNSEQYFGPGTRLTVT.

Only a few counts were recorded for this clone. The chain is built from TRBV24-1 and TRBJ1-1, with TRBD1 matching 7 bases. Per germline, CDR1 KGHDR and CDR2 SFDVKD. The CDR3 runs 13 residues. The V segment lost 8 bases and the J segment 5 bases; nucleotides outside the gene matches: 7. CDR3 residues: CATKGAGGTEAFF. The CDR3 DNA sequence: TGTGCCACCAAAGGGGCAGGGGGAACTGAAGCTTTCTTT.

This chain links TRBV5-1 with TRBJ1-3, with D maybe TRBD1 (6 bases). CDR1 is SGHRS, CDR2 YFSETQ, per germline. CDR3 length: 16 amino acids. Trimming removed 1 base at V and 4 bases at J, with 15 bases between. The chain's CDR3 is CASSLPTGRGGNTIYF. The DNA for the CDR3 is TGCGCCAGCAGCTTGCCCACAGGGCGTGGAGGAAACACCATATATTTT.

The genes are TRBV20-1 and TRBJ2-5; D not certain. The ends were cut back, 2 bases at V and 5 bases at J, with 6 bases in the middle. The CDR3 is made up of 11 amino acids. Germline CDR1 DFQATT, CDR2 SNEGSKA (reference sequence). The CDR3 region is CSARSKETQYF. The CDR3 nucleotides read TGCAGTGCTAGATCTAAGGAGACCCAGTACTTC.

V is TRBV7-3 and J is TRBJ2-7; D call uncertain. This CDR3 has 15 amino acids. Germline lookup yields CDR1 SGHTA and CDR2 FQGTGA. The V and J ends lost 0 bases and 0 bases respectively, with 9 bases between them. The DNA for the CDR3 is TGTGCCAGCAGCTTAACTCACCACAGCTCCTACGAGCAGTACTTC. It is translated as CASSLTHHSSYEQYF.

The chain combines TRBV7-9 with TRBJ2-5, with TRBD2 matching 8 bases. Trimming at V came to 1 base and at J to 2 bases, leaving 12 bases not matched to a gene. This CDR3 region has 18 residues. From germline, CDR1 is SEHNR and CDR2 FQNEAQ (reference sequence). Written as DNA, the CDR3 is TGTGCCAGCAGCTTAGTGCCGGGAGGGCCCCCTGCACAAGAGACCCAGTACTTC. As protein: CASSLVPGGPPAQETQYF.

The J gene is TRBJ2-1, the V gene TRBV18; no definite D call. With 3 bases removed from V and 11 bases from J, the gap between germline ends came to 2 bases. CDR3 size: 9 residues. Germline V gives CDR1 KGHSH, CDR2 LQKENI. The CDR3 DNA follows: TGTGCCAGCTCACCTAAGCAGTTCTTC. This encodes CASSPKQFF. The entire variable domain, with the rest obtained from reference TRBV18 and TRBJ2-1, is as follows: NAGVMQNPRHLVRRRGQEARLRCSPMKGHSHVYWYRQLPEEGLKFMVYLQKENIIDESGMPKERFSAEFPKEGPSILRIQQVVRGDSAAYFCASSPKQFFGPGTRLTVL.

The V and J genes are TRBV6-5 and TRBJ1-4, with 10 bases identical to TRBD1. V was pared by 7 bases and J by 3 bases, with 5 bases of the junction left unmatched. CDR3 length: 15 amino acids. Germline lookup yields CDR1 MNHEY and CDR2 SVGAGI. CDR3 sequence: CASTEGQGANEKLFF. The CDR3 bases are TGTGCCAGCACCGAAGGACAGGGGGCTAATGAAAAACTGTTTTTT.

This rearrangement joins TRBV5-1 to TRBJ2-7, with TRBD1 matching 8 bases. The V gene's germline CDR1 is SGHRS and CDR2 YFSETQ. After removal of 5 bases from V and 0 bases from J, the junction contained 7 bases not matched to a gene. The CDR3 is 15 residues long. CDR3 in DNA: TGCGCCAGCAGACCGGGACAGGAGAGCTCCTACGAGCAGTACTTC. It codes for CASRPGQESSYEQYF.

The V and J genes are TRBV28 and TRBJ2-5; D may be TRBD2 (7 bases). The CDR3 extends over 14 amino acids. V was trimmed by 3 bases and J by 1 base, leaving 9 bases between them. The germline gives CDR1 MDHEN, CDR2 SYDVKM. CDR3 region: CASSLGGLQETQYF. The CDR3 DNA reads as TGTGCCAGCAGTTTGGGGGGGCTCCAAGAGACCCAGTACTTC.

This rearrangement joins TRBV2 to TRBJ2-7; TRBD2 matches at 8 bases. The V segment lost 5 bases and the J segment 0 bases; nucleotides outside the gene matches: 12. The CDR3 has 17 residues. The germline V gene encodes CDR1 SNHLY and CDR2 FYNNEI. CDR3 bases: TGTGCCAGCAGTCCCAGGACTAGCAGGATGAGCTCCTACGAGCAGTACTTC. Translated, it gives CASSPRTSRMSSYEQYF.

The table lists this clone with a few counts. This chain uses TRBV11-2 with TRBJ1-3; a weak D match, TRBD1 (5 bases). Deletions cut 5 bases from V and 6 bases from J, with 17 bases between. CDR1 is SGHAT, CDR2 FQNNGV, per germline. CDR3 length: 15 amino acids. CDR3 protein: CASSPRRGRANTIYF. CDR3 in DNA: TGTGCCAGCAGCCCAAGGAGGGGCCGGGCAAACACCATATATTTT.

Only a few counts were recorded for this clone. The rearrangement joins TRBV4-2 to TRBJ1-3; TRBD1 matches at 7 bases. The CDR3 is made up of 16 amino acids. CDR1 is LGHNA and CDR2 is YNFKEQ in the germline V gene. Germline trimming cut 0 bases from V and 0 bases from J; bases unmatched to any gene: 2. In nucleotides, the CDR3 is TGTGCCAGCAGCCAAGAAGGGGGCCTCTCTGGAAACACCATATATTTT. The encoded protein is CASSQEGGLSGNTIYF.

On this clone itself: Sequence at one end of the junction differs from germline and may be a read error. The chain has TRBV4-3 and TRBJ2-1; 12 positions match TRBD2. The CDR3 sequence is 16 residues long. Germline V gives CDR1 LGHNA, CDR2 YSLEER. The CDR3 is CTSSPLAGGPVNEQFF. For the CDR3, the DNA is TGCACCAGCAGCCCTCTAGCGGGAGGGCCAGTCAATGAGCAGTTCTTC.

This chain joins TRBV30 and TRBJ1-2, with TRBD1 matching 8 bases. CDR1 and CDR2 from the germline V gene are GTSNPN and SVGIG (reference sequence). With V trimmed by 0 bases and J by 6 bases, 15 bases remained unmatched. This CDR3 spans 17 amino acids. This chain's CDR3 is CAWSVRQDRVFSDGYTF. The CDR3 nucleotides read TGTGCCTGGAGTGTACGACAGGACAGGGTTTTTTCGGATGGCTACACCTTC. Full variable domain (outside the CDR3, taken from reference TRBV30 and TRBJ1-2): SQTIHQWPATLVQPVGSPLSLECTVEGTSNPNLYWYRQAAGRGLQLLFYSVGIGQISSEVPQNLSASRPQDRQFILSSKKLLLSDSGFYLCAWSVRQDRVFSDGYTFGSGTRLTVV.

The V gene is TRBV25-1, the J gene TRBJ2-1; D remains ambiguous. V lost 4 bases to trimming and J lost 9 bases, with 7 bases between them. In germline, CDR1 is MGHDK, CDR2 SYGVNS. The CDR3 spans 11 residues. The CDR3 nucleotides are TGTGCCAGCAGTGCTCTCGGTGAGCAGTTCTTC. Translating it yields CASSALGEQFF. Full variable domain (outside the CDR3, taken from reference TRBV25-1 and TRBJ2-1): EADIYQTPRYLVIGTGKKITLECSQTMGHDKMYWYQQDPGMELHLIHYSYGVNSTEKGDLSSESTVSRIRTEHFPLTLESARPSHTSQYLCASSALGEQFFGPGTRLTVL.

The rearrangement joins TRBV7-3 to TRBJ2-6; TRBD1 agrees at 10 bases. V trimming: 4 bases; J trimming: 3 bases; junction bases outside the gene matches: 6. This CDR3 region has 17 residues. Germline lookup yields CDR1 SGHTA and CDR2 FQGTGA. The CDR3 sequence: CASSSRTGGIGANVLTF. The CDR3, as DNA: TGTGCCAGCAGCTCCCGGACAGGGGGTATTGGGGCCAACGTCCTGACTTTC.

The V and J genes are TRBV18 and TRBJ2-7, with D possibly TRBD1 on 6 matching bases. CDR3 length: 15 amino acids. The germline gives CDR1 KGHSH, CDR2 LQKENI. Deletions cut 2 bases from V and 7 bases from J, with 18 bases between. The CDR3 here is CASSPESQGSGEQYF. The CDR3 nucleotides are TGTGCCAGCTCACCAGAGTCACAGGGATCGGGGGAGCAGTACTTC.

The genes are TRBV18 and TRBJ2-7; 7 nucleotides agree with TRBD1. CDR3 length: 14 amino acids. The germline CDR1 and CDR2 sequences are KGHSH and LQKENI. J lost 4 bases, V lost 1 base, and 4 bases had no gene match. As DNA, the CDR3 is TGTGCCAGCTCACCACAGGGGGCGGAATACGAGCAGTACTTC. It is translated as CASSPQGAEYEQYF.